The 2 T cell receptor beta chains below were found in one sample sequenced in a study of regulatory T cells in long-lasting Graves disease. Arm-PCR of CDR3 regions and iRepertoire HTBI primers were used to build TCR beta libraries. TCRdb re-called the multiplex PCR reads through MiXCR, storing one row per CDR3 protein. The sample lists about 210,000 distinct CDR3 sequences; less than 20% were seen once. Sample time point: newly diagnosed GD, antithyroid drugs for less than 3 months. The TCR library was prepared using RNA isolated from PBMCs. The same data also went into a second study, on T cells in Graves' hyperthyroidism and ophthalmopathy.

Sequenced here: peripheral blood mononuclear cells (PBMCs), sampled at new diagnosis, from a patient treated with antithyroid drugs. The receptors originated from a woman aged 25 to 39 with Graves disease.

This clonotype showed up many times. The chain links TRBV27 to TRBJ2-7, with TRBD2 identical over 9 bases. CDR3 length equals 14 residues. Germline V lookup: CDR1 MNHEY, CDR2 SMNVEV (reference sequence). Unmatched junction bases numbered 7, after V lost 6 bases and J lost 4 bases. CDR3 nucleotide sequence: TGTGCCAGCAGCGCCCCGGGACTAGCTTACGAGCAGTACTTC. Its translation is CASSAPGLAYEQYF.

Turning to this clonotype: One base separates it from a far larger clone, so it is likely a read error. The CDR3 DNA reads TGTACCAGCAGCTTAGTATACGTGGATACGCAGTATTTT. Residues: CTSSLVYVDTQYF. The chain joins TRBV7-9 to TRBJ2-3; D remains ambiguous. This CDR3 is built from 13 residues. Per germline, CDR1 SEHNR and CDR2 FQNEAQ (reference sequence).